This T cell receptor beta chain was retrieved from a study of blood T cell repertoires in COVID-19. Study in general: Samples of COVID-19 (acute and convalescent) were obtained from the United States, Italy and Spain.

The method was immunoSEQ multiplex PCR; TCRdb's version includes in-frame clones alone and lacks a portion of them. Altogether hundreds of thousands of clones are present, roughly 85% being singletons, with the ten largest covering about 3.6%. Participants were aged 18 to 89 years, lived in 20 to 25 US areas, and enrolled virtually. Participants' reported clinical history set cohort assignment. Individuals in the exposed group had encountered a COVID-19 case within 2 weeks preceding study entry. This clone was seen just once. Germline CDR1 is SGHRS and CDR2 is YFSETQ. The V and J ends lost 2 bases and 0 bases respectively, with 15 bases between them. This CDR3 has 18 amino acids.

The TCR comes from a woman aged 40 to 50 who had been exposed to COVID-19. Material: PBMCs or T cells enriched from blood (not recorded which). This sequence joins TRBV5-1 and TRBJ2-6; tentative D call: TRBD2 (6 bases). The CDR3: CASSFEKGGISGANVLTF. CDR3 coding DNA: TGCGCCAGCAGCTTTGAAAAGGGCGGGATCTCTGGGGCCAACGTCCTGACTTTC. The full variable domain, in which reference TRBV5-1 and TRBJ2-6 provide the parts outside the CDR3, is KAGVTQTPRYLIKTRGQQVTLSCSPISGHRSVSWYQQTPGQGLQFLFEYFSETQRNKGNFPGRFSGRQFSNSRSEMNVSTLELGDSALYLCASSFEKGGISGANVLTFGAGSRLTVL.